This T cell receptor beta chain was sequenced for a study of blood T cells in healthy people across ages. General study points: A roughly linear age-dependent decrease characterized TCR beta diversity per million T cells.

The CDR3 runs 15 residues. Germline loops: CDR1 SGHDT, CDR2 YYEEEE. A second PCR of about 7 to 11 cycles used a sample-barcoded 5' primer and a J-beta primer mix. Researchers report that a template-switch adaptor with 12 random nucleotides tagged each cDNA molecule. Via MiXCR, TCRdb re-called the 5' RACE reads, giving one row per CDR3 protein. The table records over 750,000 distinct CDR3 sequences, just under 25% of them present only once. As to this clonotype: What it binds is unknown. The junction departs from the called germline gene at one end, perhaps through a read error.

These data were also reused for a study on T cells of mothers and their children.

The rearrangement links TRBV5-6 to TRBJ2-1; D is ambiguous. The clonotype comes from a boy between 10 and 17 years old in good health. Source material: blood. CDR3 protein: CAGSSTVSSYNEQFF. For the CDR3, the DNA is TGTGCCGGCAGCTCCACGGTTAGCTCCTACAATGAGCAGTTCTTC.